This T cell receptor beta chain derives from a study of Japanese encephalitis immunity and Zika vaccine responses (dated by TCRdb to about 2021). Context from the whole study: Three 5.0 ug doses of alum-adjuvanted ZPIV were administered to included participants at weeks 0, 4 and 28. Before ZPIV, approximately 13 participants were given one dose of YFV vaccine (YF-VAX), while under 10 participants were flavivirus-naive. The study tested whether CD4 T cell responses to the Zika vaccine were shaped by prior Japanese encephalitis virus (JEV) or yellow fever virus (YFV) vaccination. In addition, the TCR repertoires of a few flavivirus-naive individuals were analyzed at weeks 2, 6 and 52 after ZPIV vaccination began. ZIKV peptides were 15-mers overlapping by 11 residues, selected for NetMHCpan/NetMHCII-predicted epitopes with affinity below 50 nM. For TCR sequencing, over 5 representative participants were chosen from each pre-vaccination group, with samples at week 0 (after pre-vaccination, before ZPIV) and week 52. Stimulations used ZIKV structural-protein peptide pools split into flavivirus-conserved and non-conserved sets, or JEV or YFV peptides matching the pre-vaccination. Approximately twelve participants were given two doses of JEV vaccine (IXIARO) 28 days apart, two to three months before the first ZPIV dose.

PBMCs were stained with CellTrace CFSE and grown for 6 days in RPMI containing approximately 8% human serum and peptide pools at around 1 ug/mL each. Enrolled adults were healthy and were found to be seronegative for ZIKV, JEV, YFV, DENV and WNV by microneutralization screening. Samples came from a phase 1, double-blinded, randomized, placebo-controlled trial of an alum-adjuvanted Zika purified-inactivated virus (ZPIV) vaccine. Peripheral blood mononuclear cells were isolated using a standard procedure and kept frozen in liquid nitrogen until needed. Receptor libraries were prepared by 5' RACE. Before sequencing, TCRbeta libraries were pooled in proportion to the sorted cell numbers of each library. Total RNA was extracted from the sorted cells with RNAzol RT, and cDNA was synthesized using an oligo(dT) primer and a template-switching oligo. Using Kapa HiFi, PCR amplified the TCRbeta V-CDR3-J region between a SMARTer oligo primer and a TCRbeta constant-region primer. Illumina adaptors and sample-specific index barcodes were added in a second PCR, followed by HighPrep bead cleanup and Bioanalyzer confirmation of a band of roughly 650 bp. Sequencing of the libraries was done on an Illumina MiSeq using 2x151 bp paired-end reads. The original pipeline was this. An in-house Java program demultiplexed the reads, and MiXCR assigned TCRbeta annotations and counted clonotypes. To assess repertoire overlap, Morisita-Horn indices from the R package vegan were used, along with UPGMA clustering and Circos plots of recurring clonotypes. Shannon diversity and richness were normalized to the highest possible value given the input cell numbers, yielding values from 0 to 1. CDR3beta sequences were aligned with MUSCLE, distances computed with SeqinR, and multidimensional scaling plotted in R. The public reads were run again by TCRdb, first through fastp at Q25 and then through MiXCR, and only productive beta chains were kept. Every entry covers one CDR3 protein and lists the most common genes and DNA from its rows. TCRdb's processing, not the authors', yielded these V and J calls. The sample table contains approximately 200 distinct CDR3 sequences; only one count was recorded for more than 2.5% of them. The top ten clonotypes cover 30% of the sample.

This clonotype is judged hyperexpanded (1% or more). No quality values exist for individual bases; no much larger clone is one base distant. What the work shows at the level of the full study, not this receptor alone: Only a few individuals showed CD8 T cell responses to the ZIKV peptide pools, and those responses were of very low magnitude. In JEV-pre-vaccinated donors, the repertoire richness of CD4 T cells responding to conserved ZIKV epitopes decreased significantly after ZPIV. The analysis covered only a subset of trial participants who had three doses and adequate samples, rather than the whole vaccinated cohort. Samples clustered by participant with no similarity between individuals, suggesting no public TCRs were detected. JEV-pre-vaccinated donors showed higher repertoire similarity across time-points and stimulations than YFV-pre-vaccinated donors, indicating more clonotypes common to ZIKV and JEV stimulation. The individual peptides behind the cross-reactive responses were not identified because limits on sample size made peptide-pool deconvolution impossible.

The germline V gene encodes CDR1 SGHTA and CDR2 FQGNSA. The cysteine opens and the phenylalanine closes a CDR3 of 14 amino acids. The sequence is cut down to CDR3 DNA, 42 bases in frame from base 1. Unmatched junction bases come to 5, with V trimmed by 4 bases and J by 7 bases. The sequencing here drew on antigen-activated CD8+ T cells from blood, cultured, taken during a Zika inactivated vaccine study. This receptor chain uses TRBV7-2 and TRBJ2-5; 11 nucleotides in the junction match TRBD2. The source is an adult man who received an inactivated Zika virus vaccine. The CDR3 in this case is CASSSTSGEVTQYF. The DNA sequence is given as TGTGCCAGCAGCTCGACTAGCGGGGAGGTGACCCAGTACTTC. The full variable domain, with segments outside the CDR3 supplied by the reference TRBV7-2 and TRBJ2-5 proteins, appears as GAGVSQSPSNKVTEKGKDVELRCDPISGHTALYWYRQSLGQGLEFLIYFQGNSAPDKSGLPSDRFSAERTGGSVSTLTIQRTQQEDSAVYLCASSSTSGEVTQYFGPGTRLLVL.